The TCR beta chain under discussion was sequenced for a study of control samples from healthy donors and cancer patients. Some clones are missing from TCRdb's copy, which holds only in-frame ones; the method was immunoSEQ multiplex PCR. The sample comprises about 120,000 clones, 80% to 90% of which are singletons, and approximately 37% rests with the top ten. This CDR3 spans 17 amino acids. The germline V gene has CDR1 GTSNPN and CDR2 SVGIG (reference sequence). J lost 0 bases, V lost 3 bases, and 9 bases had no gene match. The sequenced sample was blood. The receptor was isolated from a man aged 50 to 59 in good health. The chain links TRBV30 to TRBJ2-3, with 10 nucleotides matching TRBD1. For the CDR3, the DNA is TGTGCCTGGAGATTTAGTGGGACAGGGGCTAGCACAGATACGCAGTATTTT. Translated: CAWRFSGTGASTDTQYF.